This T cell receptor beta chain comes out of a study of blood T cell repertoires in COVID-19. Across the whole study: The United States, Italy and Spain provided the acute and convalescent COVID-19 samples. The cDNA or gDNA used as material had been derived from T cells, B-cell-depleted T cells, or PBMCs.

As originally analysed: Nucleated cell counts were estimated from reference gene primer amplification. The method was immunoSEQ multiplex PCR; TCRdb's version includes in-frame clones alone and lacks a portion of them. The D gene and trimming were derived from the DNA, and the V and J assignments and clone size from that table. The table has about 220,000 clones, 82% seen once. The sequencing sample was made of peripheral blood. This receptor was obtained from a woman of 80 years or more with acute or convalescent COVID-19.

DNA for the CDR3: TGTGCCAGCAGTTACTCGGGACAGGGCATCGGCGAGCTGTTTTTT. It is translated as CASSYSGQGIGELFF. The chain carries TRBV6-2 or TRBV6-3 and TRBJ2-2; 9 nucleotides align to TRBD1. This CDR3 comprises 15 residues. Germline V gene data show CDR1 as MNHEY and CDR2 as SVGEGT. Trimming took 0 bases from V and 11 from J; bases not matched to a gene: 7.